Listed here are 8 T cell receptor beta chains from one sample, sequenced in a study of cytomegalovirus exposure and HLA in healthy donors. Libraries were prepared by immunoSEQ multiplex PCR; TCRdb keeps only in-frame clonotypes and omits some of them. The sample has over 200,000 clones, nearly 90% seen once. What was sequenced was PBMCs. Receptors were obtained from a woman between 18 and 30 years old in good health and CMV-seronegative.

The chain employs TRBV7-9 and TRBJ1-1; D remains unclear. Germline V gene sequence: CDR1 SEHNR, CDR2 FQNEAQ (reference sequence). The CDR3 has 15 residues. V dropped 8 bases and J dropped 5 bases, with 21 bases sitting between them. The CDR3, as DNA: TGTGCCAGCCGGCAGCGATGGGGAGGCACGACTGAAGCTTTCTTT. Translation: CASRQRWGGTTEAFF.

The CDR3 DNA is TGTGCCAGCAGTTTAGCGGATAGCAATCAGCCCCAGCATTTT. It yields the protein CASSLADSNQPQHF. This chain uses TRBV28 with TRBJ1-5; D not resolved. This CDR3 contains 14 residues. Germline CDR1 is MDHEN and CDR2 is SYDVKM. Trimming stripped 2 bases from V and 0 bases from J, with 5 bases between. The full variable domain, in which reference TRBV28 and TRBJ1-5 provide the parts outside the CDR3, is DVKVTQSSRYLVKRTGEKVFLECVQDMDHENMFWYRQDPGLGLRLIYFSYDVKMKEKGDIPEGYSVSREKKERFSLILESASTNQTSMYLCASSLADSNQPQHFGDGTRLSIL.

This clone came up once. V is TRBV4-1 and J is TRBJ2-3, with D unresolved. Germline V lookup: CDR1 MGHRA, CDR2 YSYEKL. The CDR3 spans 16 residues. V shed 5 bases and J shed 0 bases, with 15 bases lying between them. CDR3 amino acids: CASSDGARPSTDTQYF. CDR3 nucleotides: TGCGCCAGCAGCGATGGCGCTAGACCTAGCACAGATACGCAGTATTTT.

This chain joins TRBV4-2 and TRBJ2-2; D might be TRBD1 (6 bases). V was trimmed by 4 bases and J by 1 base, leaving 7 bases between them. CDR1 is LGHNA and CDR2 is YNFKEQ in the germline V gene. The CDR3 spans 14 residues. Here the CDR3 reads CASSPDRNTGELFF. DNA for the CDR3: TGTGCCAGCAGCCCGGACAGGAACACCGGGGAGCTGTTTTTT.

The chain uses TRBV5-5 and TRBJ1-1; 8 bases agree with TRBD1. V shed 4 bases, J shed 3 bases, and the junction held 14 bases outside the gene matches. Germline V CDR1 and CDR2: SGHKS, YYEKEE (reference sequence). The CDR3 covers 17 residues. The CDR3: CASSTPGGALWDTEAFF. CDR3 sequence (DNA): TGTGCCAGCAGCACCCCAGGGGGCGCATTGTGGGACACTGAAGCTTTCTTT.

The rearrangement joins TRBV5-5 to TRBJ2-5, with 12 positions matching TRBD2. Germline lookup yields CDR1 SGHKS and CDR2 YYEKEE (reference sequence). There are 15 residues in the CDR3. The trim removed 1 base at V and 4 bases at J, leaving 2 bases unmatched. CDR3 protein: CASSLLAGGPETQYF. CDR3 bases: TGTGCCAGCAGCTTGCTAGCGGGGGGGCCAGAGACCCAGTACTTC.

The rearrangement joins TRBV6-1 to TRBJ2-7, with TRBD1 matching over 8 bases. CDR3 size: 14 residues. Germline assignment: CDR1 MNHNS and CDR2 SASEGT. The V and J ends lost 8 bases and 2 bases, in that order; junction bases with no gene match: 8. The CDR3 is CASFPGTGPYEQYV. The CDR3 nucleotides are TGTGCCAGCTTTCCGGGGACAGGCCCCTACGAGCAGTACGTC.

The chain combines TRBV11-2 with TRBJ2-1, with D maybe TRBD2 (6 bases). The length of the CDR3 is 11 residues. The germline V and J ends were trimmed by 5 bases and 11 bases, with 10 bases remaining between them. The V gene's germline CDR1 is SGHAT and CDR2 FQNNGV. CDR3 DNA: TGTGCCAGCAGCCCGGAGGGAAAGCAGTTCTTC. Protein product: CASSPEGKQFF.